This TCR beta chain was recorded in a study of blood T cells in healthy people across ages. Alongside a J-beta primer mix, a sample-barcoded 5' primer served in a second PCR lasting about 6 to 12 cycles. TCRdb re-called the 5' RACE reads with MiXCR, one entry per CDR3 protein. The data contain fewer than 1,200,000 distinct CDR3 sequences, under 30% of them singletons. Per sample, at least 5 micrograms of total RNA were extracted. CDR1 and CDR2 from the germline V gene are SGHTA and FQGNSA. V trimming: 3 bases; J trimming: 6 bases; junction bases outside the gene matches: 2. There are 14 residues in the CDR3. This clonotype was seen more than once but under ten times. Its cognate antigen is unknown. Overall study results and limits: The study lacked donor CMV status, which possibly confounded expanded clonotype changes.

The data were also submitted as part of a second study, on T cells of mothers and their children. That work states: About 3 million TCR beta reads per child versus over 9 million per mother. In unrelated and related pairs, TCR recombination output is shaped in a similar way by thymic selection.

The sample comprised blood. This sequence joins TRBV7-2 and TRBJ2-3, with 11 bases matching TRBD2. The TCR originated in a girl aged 2 to 10 in good health. CDR3 region: CASSFLAGGDTQYF. In DNA form, the CDR3 reads TGTGCCAGCAGCTTTTTAGCGGGGGGGGATACGCAGTATTTT.